The 10 T cell receptor beta chains given below trace back to one sample, sequenced in a study of beta chain features in type 1 diabetes. cDNA synthesis used the whole RNA isolate, giving expressed TCRB sequences. Generated by immunoSEQ multiplex PCR, the TCRdb table keeps only in-frame clones and is missing some. The table lists fewer than 500,000 clones, about 15% of them singletons. The sample comprised naive CD4+ T cells from blood. Receptor source: a man aged 25-45 years in good health.

The chain links TRBV13 to TRBJ2-2; D is unclear. V was shortened by 2 bases and J by 7 bases, with 5 bases between the two germline ends. The germline gives CDR1 PRHDT, CDR2 FYEKMQ (reference sequence). CDR3 length: 12 residues. CDR3 coding DNA: TGTGCCAGCAGCTTATTAGTCGGGGAGCTGTTTTTT. This sequence encodes CASSLLVGELFF.

The gene calls are TRBV6-5 and TRBJ1-2, with D possibly being TRBD1 (5 bases). Germline V lookup: CDR1 MNHEY, CDR2 SVGAGI. V lost 4 bases and J 4 bases, leaving 13 bases between the germline ends. This CDR3 contains 14 residues. The CDR3 loop reads CASSSPGLGYGYTF. In DNA, the CDR3 is TGTGCCAGCAGTTCACCAGGGCTTGGCTATGGCTACACCTTC.

The V call is TRBV10-3, the J call TRBJ1-6, with D tentatively TRBD1 (5 bases). The germline V and J ends were trimmed by 3 bases and 5 bases, with 8 bases remaining between them. Germline CDR1 reads ENHRY; CDR2 reads SYGVKD. The CDR3 runs to 14 residues. Here the CDR3 DNA reads TGTGCCATCAGTGAATTGACAGATAATTCACCCCTCCACTTT. Residues: CAISELTDNSPLHF.

This chain uses TRBV19 with TRBJ1-1; D remains unclear. CDR1 and CDR2 from the germline V gene are LNHDA and SQIVND (reference sequence). Trimming left V 5 bases short and J 1 base short, with 14 bases between. This CDR3 comprises 15 residues. The CDR3 loop reads CASSSASLSNTEAFF. Written as DNA, the CDR3 is TGTGCCAGTAGTTCAGCATCTCTATCGAACACTGAAGCTTTCTTT. The full variable domain, in which reference TRBV19 and TRBJ1-1 provide the parts outside the CDR3, is DGGITQSPKYLFRKEGQNVTLSCEQNLNHDAMYWYRQDPGQGLRLIYYSQIVNDFQKGDIAEGYSVSREKKESFPLTVTSAQKNPTAFYLCASSSASLSNTEAFFGQGTRLTVV.

The chain employs TRBV9 and TRBJ1-1, with D possibly TRBD1 on 5 matching bases. The CDR3 contains 16 residues. In germline, CDR1 is SGDLS, CDR2 YYNGEE. V was clipped by 1 base and J by 1 base, with 14 bases between them. CDR3 in amino acids: CASSVWGGEANTEAFF. The CDR3 nucleotides read TGTGCCAGCAGCGTATGGGGCGGAGAAGCGAACACTGAAGCTTTCTTT.

This clone appeared a few times. The rearrangement joins TRBV10-3 to TRBJ1-6; TRBD1 matches 7 bases. This CDR3 has 14 residues. The germline V gene encodes CDR1 ENHRY and CDR2 SYGVKD. V trimming: 8 bases; J trimming: 8 bases; junction bases outside the gene matches: 9. CDR3 bases: TGTGCCATCGCTCGGGACAGCCCGGATTCACCCCTCCACTTT. Its translation is CAIARDSPDSPLHF.

This clone has ten or more counts. V and J are TRBV30 and TRBJ2-1; D may be TRBD2 (6 bases). Trimming stripped 3 bases from V and 3 bases from J, with 15 bases between. The CDR3 covers 15 residues. Germline CDR1 and CDR2: GTSNPN and SVGIG (reference sequence). As DNA, the CDR3 is TGTGCCTGGAGCCCGCGGGGCCTCCTCTACAATGAGCAGTTCTTC. Protein product: CAWSPRGLLYNEQFF.

V gene TRBV25-1 combines with J gene TRBJ1-2; possible D gene TRBD1, 5 bases. The V end was cut by 3 bases, the J end by 4 bases, with 12 bases between. Looked up from germline, CDR1 is MGHDK and CDR2 is SYGVNS. This CDR3 comprises 14 residues. This CDR3 reads CASSEEGPIYGYTF. CDR3 nucleotide sequence: TGTGCCAGCAGTGAGGAGGGGCCGATCTATGGCTACACCTTC.

The chain combines TRBV14 with TRBJ1-1; 7 positions match TRBD1. V gave up 3 bases and J gave up 4 bases; unmatched junction bases: 2. This CDR3 spans 13 amino acids. Germline loops: CDR1 SGHDN, CDR2 FVKESK. The CDR3 protein is CASSQAGGTEAFF. CDR3 sequence (DNA): TGTGCCAGCAGCCAGGCAGGGGGCACTGAAGCTTTCTTT.

This clone has only a few counts. The genes are TRBV4-1 and TRBJ2-5; D unresolved. The CDR3 totals 12 residues. Germline V gives CDR1 MGHRA, CDR2 YSYEKL. Deletions cut 0 bases from V and 2 bases from J, with 1 base between. The CDR3 loop is CASSQDQETQYF. CDR3 in DNA: TGCGCCAGCAGCCAAGATCAAGAGACCCAGTACTTC.